A single sample is the source of the 21 T cell receptor beta chains below, sequenced in a study of T cell changes during pregnancy in multiple sclerosis (dated by TCRdb to the late 2010s). Library method: the immunoSEQ multiplex PCR assay. TCRdb holds this immuneACCESS table with in-frame rearrangements only. Some clones are missing; in checked studies, unresolved V genes explain under half, and the rest has no known cause. The sample table records about 53,000 clones; around 90% of these occur just once. Less than 0.6% of the sample is held by the ten biggest clonotypes. The sequences come from CD4+ T cells from peripheral blood mononuclear cells, collected in the third trimester of pregnancy. The source is a female donor with multiple sclerosis, enrolled in a pregnancy study.

The chain uses TRBV14 and TRBJ1-5, with a weak D call TRBD1 (5 bases). The ends were cut back, 1 base at V and 8 bases at J, with 15 bases in the middle. The CDR3 spans 15 residues. CDR1 and CDR2 (germline): SGHDN, FVKESK. The chain's CDR3 is CASSQGDLPGEPQHF. The DNA for the CDR3 is TGTGCCAGCAGCCAAGGGGACCTTCCGGGGGAGCCCCAGCATTTT.

The genes are TRBV7-6 and TRBJ2-3, with D perhaps matching TRBD2 (6 bases). Trimming left V 1 base short and J 8 bases short, with 16 bases between. Germline CDR1 reads SGHVS; CDR2 reads FNYEAQ. The CDR3 loop spans 15 amino acids. The CDR3 sequence is CASSLVGPPEGTQYF. The CDR3 nucleotides are TGTGCCAGCAGCTTAGTGGGCCCGCCGGAGGGTACGCAGTATTTT. Full variable domain (rest looked up from reference TRBV7-6 and TRBJ2-3): GAGVSQSPRYKVTKRGQDVALRCDPISGHVSLYWYRQALGQGPEFLTYFNYEAQQDKSGLPNDRFSAERPEGSISTLTIQRTEQRDSAMYRCASSLVGPPEGTQYFGPGTRLTVL.

This sequence joins TRBV11-2 and TRBJ2-1, with 7 positions matching TRBD1. The germline V gene has CDR1 SGHAT and CDR2 FQNNGV. With V trimmed by 2 bases and J by 5 bases, 12 bases remained unmatched. The CDR3 sequence is 17 residues long. CDR3 protein: CASSLLPFPGTDNEQFF. The CDR3 region has the DNA TGTGCCAGCAGCTTACTCCCCTTCCCCGGGACAGACAATGAGCAGTTCTTC.

The rearrangement links TRBV6-4 to TRBJ2-3; 8 nucleotides line up with TRBD1. Germline CDR1 and CDR2: MRHNA and SNTAGT. After removal of 6 bases from V and 2 bases from J, the junction contained 7 bases not matched to a gene. The CDR3 length is 15 residues. This CDR3 reads CASSATGALTDTQYF. CDR3 bases: TGTGCCAGCAGCGCGACAGGGGCGCTCACAGATACGCAGTATTTT.

The chain's CDR3 is CASQTGSNQPQHF. The DNA of the CDR3 is TGTGCCAGCCAAACGGGTAGCAATCAGCCCCAGCATTTT. The rearrangement uses TRBV6-6 and TRBJ1-5; the D is unclear. The ends were cut back, 8 bases at V and 0 bases at J, with 8 bases in the middle. Germline values: CDR1 MNHNY, CDR2 SVGAGI (reference sequence). This CDR3 comprises 13 residues.

This chain uses TRBV19 with TRBJ1-5; 11 positions agree with TRBD1. CDR3 length: 16 amino acids. V gave up 4 bases and J gave up 10 bases; unmatched junction bases: 12. Germline CDR1 reads LNHDA; CDR2 reads SQIVND (reference sequence). The CDR3 coding sequence is TGTGCCAGTAGTACGGGACAGGGGGTTTTCCCTTCACCCCAGCATTTT. Amino acids: CASSTGQGVFPSPQHF.

The chain recombines TRBV6-5 with TRBJ1-1, with no clear D. Deletions cut 0 bases from V and 4 bases from J, with 9 bases between. Germline CDR1 and CDR2: MNHEY and SVGAGI. The CDR3 has 14 residues. Here the CDR3 DNA reads TGTGCCAGCAGTTACTCGAGGTACGCCACTGAAGCTTTCTTT. It yields the protein CASSYSRYATEAFF.

The gene calls are TRBV2 and TRBJ2-3; 8 bases are a match to TRBD2. This CDR3 has 16 residues. Germline V CDR1 and CDR2: SNHLY, FYNNEI. Trimming removed 6 bases from V and 6 bases from J; junction bases left unmatched: 14. CDR3 nucleotide sequence: TGTGCCAGCAGCCCCCCGGGACTAGAAACGGGGGATACGCAGTATTTT. It is translated as CASSPPGLETGDTQYF.

The CDR3 sequence: CASSLPSEAFF. In DNA form, the CDR3 reads TGTGCCAGCAGCTTACCGTCTGAAGCTTTCTTT. The rearrangement links TRBV7-2 to TRBJ1-1; D gene uncertain. This CDR3 is built from 11 residues. V lost 2 bases and J 6 bases, leaving 4 bases between the germline ends. The germline gives CDR1 SGHTA, CDR2 FQGNSA.

The chain is built from TRBV7-2 and TRBJ2-7; TRBD1 is a possible D gene (5 bases). Trimming left V 1 base short and J 4 bases short, with 14 bases between. This CDR3 is built from 15 residues. From germline, CDR1 is SGHTA and CDR2 FQGNSA. The CDR3 DNA sequence: TGTGCCAGCAGCTTAGAAGGGGCGCGGCCGTACGAGCAGTACTTC. Translating gives CASSLEGARPYEQYF.

CDR3 residues: CASSLGQGISETQYF. CDR3 DNA: TGTGCCAGCAGTTTGGGACAGGGGATTTCAGAGACCCAGTACTTC. The rearrangement joins TRBV6-5 to TRBJ2-5; 10 bases line up with TRBD1. Germline V gives CDR1 MNHEY, CDR2 SVGAGI. V lost 4 bases and J lost 4; bases outside the gene matches: 6. CDR3 length: 15 residues.

A single count supports this clone. V and J are TRBV19 and TRBJ1-5; tentatively, D is TRBD1 (5 bases). The CDR3 sequence is 15 residues long. V shed 4 bases and J shed 7 bases, with 17 bases lying between them. Germline V gene sequence: CDR1 LNHDA, CDR2 SQIVND (reference sequence). The CDR3 sequence is CASSTTLWGEQPQHF. The DNA for the CDR3 is TGTGCCAGTAGTACAACCCTTTGGGGGGAGCAGCCCCAGCATTTT.

This chain joins TRBV5-1 and TRBJ2-7; no definite D call. The germline V and J ends were trimmed by 1 base and 2 bases, with 13 bases remaining between them. The CDR3 loop spans 15 amino acids. Germline CDR1 is SGHRS and CDR2 is YFSETQ. The chain's CDR3 is CASSLSEVLPYEQYF. CDR3 nucleotides: TGCGCCAGCAGCTTGTCCGAGGTTCTTCCCTACGAGCAGTACTTC. The complete variable domain, with remaining parts taken from reference TRBV5-1 and TRBJ2-7, reads KAGVTQTPRYLIKTRGQQVTLSCSPISGHRSVSWYQQTPGQGLQFLFEYFSETQRNKGNFPGRFSGRQFSNSRSEMNVSTLELGDSALYLCASSLSEVLPYEQYFGPGTRLTVT.

The V and J genes are TRBV11-1 and TRBJ2-1, with a weak D call TRBD1 (5 bases). The CDR3 is made up of 15 amino acids. Germline V gene sequence: CDR1 SGHAT, CDR2 FQDESV (reference sequence). V was pared by 0 bases and J by 7 bases, with 13 bases between. This CDR3 reads CASSLAETRGNEQFF. The DNA of the CDR3 is TGTGCCAGCAGCTTAGCGGAGACAAGGGGAAATGAGCAGTTCTTC.

In its sample, this clone was seen once. This chain uses TRBV29-1 with TRBJ1-5, with D hard to call. The V and J ends lost 6 bases and 2 bases respectively, with 11 bases between them. From germline, CDR1 is SQVTM and CDR2 ANQGSEA. This CDR3 comprises 13 residues. CDR3 nucleotides: TGCAGCGTCGGAGAGGGCCGCAATCAGCCCCAGCATTTT. Translating gives CSVGEGRNQPQHF.

The CDR3 is CASSPKTGKMNTGELFF. The CDR3 bases are TGTGCCAGCAGCCCTAAGACAGGAAAAATGAACACCGGGGAGCTGTTTTTT. This chain connects TRBV7-9 to TRBJ2-2, with a weak D call TRBD1 (6 bases). Germline V gives CDR1 SEHNR, CDR2 FQNEAQ (reference sequence). V was clipped by 5 bases and J by 1 base, with 17 bases between them. This CDR3 has 17 residues.

The V and J genes are TRBV2 and TRBJ1-4, with TRBD1 identical over 9 bases. The germline V gene has CDR1 SNHLY and CDR2 FYNNEI. V was pared by 6 bases and J by 2 bases, with 7 bases of the junction left unmatched. The CDR3 runs 16 residues. In nucleotides, the CDR3 is TGTGCCAGCAGGCCGGGACAGGGATTGACTAATGAAAAACTGTTTTTT. Translating gives CASRPGQGLTNEKLFF.

This chain links TRBV28 with TRBJ2-7, with TRBD2 as a possible D gene (5 bases). The V end lost 4 bases, the J end lost 5 bases, and 24 bases lay between the germline ends. Per the germline V gene, CDR1 is MDHEN and CDR2 is SYDVKM. The length of the CDR3 is 17 residues. The CDR3 spells CASSSLNPWTERDEQYF. Written as DNA, the CDR3 is TGTGCCAGCAGTTCTCTAAATCCTTGGACTGAGAGGGACGAGCAGTACTTC.

This chain links TRBV5-4 with TRBJ1-1; D unresolved. V was cut by 4 bases and J by 4 bases, with 23 bases left in between. CDR3 size: 17 residues. Germline CDR1 and CDR2: SGHNT and YYREEE (reference sequence). This CDR3 is CASSINTMQAQFTEAFF. In nucleotides, the CDR3 is TGTGCCAGCAGCATAAATACAATGCAGGCGCAATTCACTGAAGCTTTCTTT.

The chain employs TRBV27 and TRBJ2-6, with D possibly matching TRBD1 (6 bases). V was cut by 7 bases and J by 0 bases, with 16 bases left in between. The V gene's germline CDR1 is MNHEY and CDR2 SMNVEV (reference sequence). The CDR3 has 17 amino acids. DNA for the CDR3: TGTGCCAGCACCAAACAGGGATCTCTCTCTGGGGCCAACGTCCTGACTTTC. It encodes CASTKQGSLSGANVLTF.

The chain recombines TRBV27 with TRBJ2-7, with a weak D call TRBD2 (6 bases). V was shortened by 7 bases and J by 0 bases, with 13 bases between the two germline ends. CDR1 is MNHEY and CDR2 is SMNVEV in the germline V gene (reference sequence). This CDR3 contains 14 residues. CDR3 in amino acids: CASKRPGDSYEQYF. CDR3 nucleotides: TGTGCCAGCAAGCGCCCGGGGGACTCCTACGAGCAGTACTTC.